The 19 T cell receptor beta chains presented below share a single source sample, sequenced in a study of blood T cell repertoires in COVID-19. Sequenced by immunoSEQ multiplex PCR; TCRdb stores in-frame clones only, minus some. In the table there are tens of thousands of clones, around 80% of which are singletons. The specimen sequenced was peripheral blood. The receptors derive from a man aged 55 to 70 with COVID-19, enrolled during active disease.

This chain joins TRBV30 and TRBJ2-7; TRBD2 matches at 12 bases. There are 14 residues in the CDR3. V trimming: 2 bases; J trimming: 6 bases; junction bases outside the gene matches: 5. In germline, CDR1 is GTSNPN, CDR2 SVGIG (reference sequence). CDR3: CAWSLRTSGTEQYF. In nucleotides, the CDR3 is TGTGCCTGGAGTCTTCGGACTAGCGGGACCGAGCAGTACTTC. Together with reference TRBV30 and TRBJ2-7, the CDR3 gives the full variable domain: SQTIHQWPATLVQPVGSPLSLECTVEGTSNPNLYWYRQAAGRGLQLLFYSVGIGQISSEVPQNLSASRPQDRQFILSSKKLLLSDSGFYLCAWSLRTSGTEQYFGPGTRLTVT.

This clone has just a few counts. The chain has TRBV19 and TRBJ2-7; TRBD2 matches at 7 bases. The CDR3 totals 16 residues. J lost 0 bases, V lost 2 bases, and 7 bases had no gene match. Germline V lookup: CDR1 LNHDA, CDR2 SQIVND (reference sequence). The CDR3 DNA reads TGTGCCAGTAGTATATTGGCTAGCGGAAGCTCCTACGAGCAGTACTTC. It specifies CASSILASGSSYEQYF.

The chain recombines TRBV14 with TRBJ2-1; 10 nucleotides align to TRBD2. This CDR3 is 17 amino acids long. J was trimmed by 4 bases and V by 0 bases; bases with no gene match: 6. Germline V gives CDR1 SGHDN, CDR2 FVKESK. The CDR3 loop reads CASSQDLGTSDYNEQFF. The CDR3 DNA reads TGTGCCAGCAGCCAAGATCTAGGGACTAGCGATTACAATGAGCAGTTCTTC.

The chain carries TRBV2 and TRBJ2-2; D possibly corresponds to TRBD1 (5 bases). Germline V gives CDR1 SNHLY, CDR2 FYNNEI. The CDR3 length is 15 residues. V gave up 5 bases and J gave up 3 bases, with 13 bases separating them. The CDR3 DNA follows: TGTGCCAGCAGTTTATATCTAGGGGACACCGGGGAGCTGTTTTTT. It yields the protein CASSLYLGDTGELFF.

Only one count was recorded for this clone. The chain has TRBV6-5 and TRBJ2-7, with TRBD2 as a possible D gene (5 bases). Germline loops: CDR1 MNHEY, CDR2 SVGAGI. The CDR3 contains 14 residues. Trimming pared 6 bases from V and 4 bases from J, leaving 16 bases between. CDR3 nucleotides: TGTGCCAGCAGCCCAGAATCCTGGAGGTACGAGCAGTACTTC. Translated: CASSPESWRYEQYF.

V gene TRBV3-1 (or the pseudogene TRBV3-2) combines with J gene TRBJ2-1, with 10 nucleotides matching TRBD2. The germline V gene has CDR1 LGHDT and CDR2 YNNKEL (reference sequence). CDR3 size: 14 residues. With V trimmed by 1 base and J by 9 bases, 3 bases remained unmatched. As DNA, the CDR3 is TGTGCCAGCAGCCAAGGATGGACTAGCGGTGAGCAGTTCTTC. It encodes CASSQGWTSGEQFF.

The J gene is TRBJ2-7, the V gene TRBV10-2; 8 bases align to TRBD2. The CDR3 totals 14 residues. From germline, CDR1 is WSHSY and CDR2 SAAADI. The J segment lost 7 bases and the V segment lost 8 bases, leaving 13 bases of the junction unmatched. The CDR3 DNA reads TGCGCCAGCTCGGGAGGGGTGGGAGTGAGGGAGCAGTACTTC. Translation gives CASSGGVGVREQYF.

This clone has a handful of counts. The J gene is TRBJ1-2, the V gene TRBV5-1, with D possibly being TRBD1 (6 bases). CDR1 SGHRS and CDR2 YFSETQ come from the germline V gene. V was clipped by 2 bases and J by 10 bases, with 15 bases between them. The CDR3 has 13 residues. CDR3: CASSFTGTSVYTF. The CDR3 DNA reads TGCGCCAGCAGCTTTACAGGGACGAGTGTCTACACCTTC.

The J gene is TRBJ2-2, the V gene TRBV5-4; possible D gene TRBD2, 6 bases. The CDR3 contains 15 residues. The germline V and J ends were trimmed by 0 bases and 3 bases, with 9 bases remaining between them. The germline V gene has CDR1 SGHNT and CDR2 YYREEE (reference sequence). In DNA form, the CDR3 reads TGTGCCAGCAGCTTGGCGGGGGTGTACACCGGGGAGCTGTTTTTT. Translating gives CASSLAGVYTGELFF.

The chain combines TRBV5-6 with TRBJ1-2; D remains ambiguous. This CDR3 spans 11 amino acids. Trimming pared 1 base from V and 6 bases from J, leaving 4 bases between. Per the germline V gene, CDR1 is SGHDT and CDR2 is YYEEEE. CDR3 DNA: TGTGCCAGCAGCTTGTTCAATGGCTACACCTTC. Its translation is CASSLFNGYTF.

Here the CDR3 reads CASSQDWRHYGYTF. CDR3 coding DNA: TGCGCCAGCAGCCAAGATTGGAGACACTATGGCTACACCTTC. The chain recombines TRBV4-1 with TRBJ1-2; no firm D call. There are 14 residues in the CDR3. The V end lost 0 bases, the J end lost 3 bases, and 8 bases lay between the germline ends. Germline-derived CDR1 and CDR2 are MGHRA and YSYEKL.

The chain links TRBV5-5 to TRBJ2-2; D unresolved. Trimming removed 2 bases from V and 5 bases from J, with 16 bases in between. The CDR3 extends over 16 amino acids. The V gene's germline CDR1 is SGHKS and CDR2 YYEKEE (reference sequence). The DNA for the CDR3 is TGTGCCAGCAGCTTATTTTGGCCAGGCAGTACCGGGGAGCTGTTTTTT. This codes for CASSLFWPGSTGELFF. The whole variable domain, remainder taken from reference TRBV5-5 and TRBJ2-2, is DAGVTQSPTHLIKTRGQQVTLRCSPISGHKSVSWYQQVLGQGPQFIFQYYEKEERGRGNFPDRFSARQFPNYSSELNVNALLLGDSALYLCASSLFWPGSTGELFFGEGSRLTVL.

This clone came up many times. J is TRBJ1-1 and V is TRBV11-2; D might be TRBD1 (6 bases). The V gene lost 1 base and the J gene lost 6 bases, with 18 bases spanning the gap. The CDR3 has 16 amino acids. Germline V gene data show CDR1 as SGHAT and CDR2 as FQNNGV. The CDR3 bases are TGTGCCAGCAGCTTAGGGGGGGGCAGGGTGTACGCTGAAGCTTTCTTT. It encodes CASSLGGGRVYAEAFF.

The genes are TRBV5-4 and TRBJ1-4; D might be TRBD1 (6 bases). The germline CDR1 and CDR2 sequences are SGHNT and YYREEE (reference sequence). Trimming took off 4 bases at V and 6 bases at J, with 13 bases between the two ends. CDR3 length: 14 amino acids. DNA for the CDR3: TGTGCCAGCAGCCCCGCGGCAGGGGATGAAAAACTGTTTTTT. Amino acid sequence: CASSPAAGDEKLFF.

J is TRBJ1-2 and V is TRBV20-1; D is unresolved. Trimming removed 5 bases from V and 3 bases from J, with 7 bases in between. The germline CDR1 and CDR2 sequences are DFQATT and SNEGSKA (reference sequence). CDR3 length: 11 residues. The CDR3 loop is CSARRDYGYTF. The CDR3 bases are TGCAGTGCTCGGAGGGACTATGGCTACACCTTC.

This clone came up a few times. For the CDR3, the DNA is TGTGCCAGCAGGGACACCGAGGATCAGCCCCAGCATTTT. It codes for CASRDTEDQPQHF. The V and J genes are TRBV2 and TRBJ1-5; D may be TRBD1 (5 bases). Looked up from germline, CDR1 is SNHLY and CDR2 is FYNNEI. The length of the CDR3 is 13 residues. V was clipped by 6 bases and J by 5 bases, with 11 bases between them.

The chain employs TRBV7-9 and TRBJ2-5, with 15 bases fitting TRBD2. Trimming took 4 bases from V and 2 from J; bases not matched to a gene: 11. The CDR3 loop spans 19 amino acids. Germline assignment: CDR1 SEHNR and CDR2 FQNEAQ (reference sequence). The CDR3 DNA reads TGTGCCAGCAGCTGGCCTCCGGGACTAGCGGGGGGACCGCAAGAGACCCAGTACTTC. It is translated as CASSWPPGLAGGPQETQYF.

V and J are TRBV6-4 and TRBJ2-2; 9 nucleotides line up with TRBD2. Germline V gene data show CDR1 as MRHNA and CDR2 as SNTAGT. The CDR3 is 16 residues long. The trim removed 3 bases at V and 7 bases at J, leaving 9 bases unmatched. CDR3 coding DNA: TGTGCCAGCAGTGAAGGCAGCGGGGGGCCCGGCGGGGAGCTGTTTTTT. The encoded protein is CASSEGSGGPGGELFF.

The chain couples TRBV5-1 to TRBJ1-1, with unresolved D. The CDR3 runs to 14 residues. Per the germline V gene, CDR1 is SGHRS and CDR2 is YFSETQ. Trimming stripped 0 bases from V and 0 bases from J, with 6 bases between. CDR3 nucleotides: TGCGCCAGCAGCTTGGCGGGTATGAACACTGAAGCTTTCTTT. Its translation is CASSLAGMNTEAFF. The variable domain in full, with the rest retrieved from reference TRBV5-1 and TRBJ1-1, is KAGVTQTPRYLIKTRGQQVTLSCSPISGHRSVSWYQQTPGQGLQFLFEYFSETQRNKGNFPGRFSGRQFSNSRSEMNVSTLELGDSALYLCASSLAGMNTEAFFGQGTRLTVV.